These 2 T cell receptor beta chains came from one sample sequenced in a study of Tregs in tolerant kidney transplant recipients. What these receptors recognize is not known. TCRdb's table, derived via immunoSEQ multiplex PCR, lists solely in-frame clones and lacks some. The sample lists about 44,000 clones; around 95% were seen once. The specimen was Tregs from blood cultured with allogeneic cells. Every receptor here comes from a human donor in good health.

The chain has TRBV11-1 and TRBJ1-5, with TRBD1 identical over 9 bases. Germline lookup yields CDR1 SGHAT and CDR2 FQDESV (reference sequence). The CDR3 runs 15 residues. Trimming removed 5 bases from V and 0 bases from J; junction bases left unmatched: 2. The CDR3 region has the DNA TGTGCCAGCAGCCTGGACAGGGGTAGCAATCAGCCCCAGCATTTT. This encodes CASSLDRGSNQPQHF.

The rearrangement links TRBV5-1 to TRBJ1-4; D is perhaps TRBD1 (5 bases). Between the trimmed V and J ends, which lost 5 bases and 7 bases, there was a span of 12 bases. The CDR3 is 13 amino acids. The V gene's germline CDR1 is SGHRS and CDR2 YFSETQ. This CDR3 reads CASRQAPIEKLFF. In DNA, the CDR3 is TGCGCCAGCAGACAGGCCCCCATTGAAAAACTGTTTTTT.